This record covers a single T cell receptor (beta chain). Its antigen specificity is not known. The record has no base qualities; no much larger clone is one base away. These data come from a study of T cell clones after liver transplantation (dated by TCRdb to between 2019 and 2020). Background for the entire study: The samples were obtained from ITN030ST, a randomized trial that attempted immunosuppression withdrawal within 2 years after liver transplantation. The studied cohort comprised 8 liver transplant recipients, 3 classified as tolerant and 5 as non-tolerant. No induction therapy was given to the subjects, and standard immunosuppression was administered until randomization at 12-24 months post-transplant. Tolerance meant complete immunosuppression withdrawal for at least one year without liver enzymes rising beyond twice the upper limit of normal. Third party-reactive TCRbeta sequences from pre-transplant MLRs were also identified as an antigen-independent comparator for donor-reactive sequences. Blood samples were taken pre-transplant, pre-randomization before withdrawal, and post-randomization after full withdrawal or failed withdrawal. Three of the eight recipients were HCV-positive; the others were transplanted for non-autoimmune, non-viral indications. After a pre-transplant mixed lymphocyte reaction, TCRbeta sequencing was used to pinpoint donor-reactive T cell clones, which were subsequently tracked in post-transplant blood.

The research as a whole found: Donor-reactive sequences decreased more than third party-reactive sequences, which suggests partial antigen-specific deletion that was not related to withdrawal success. Low numbers of available donor cells limited the measurable donor-reactive repertoire in two subjects. Once repertoire turnover was taken into account, donor-reactive detection showed a significant reduction for CD4 in 7 of 8 subjects and for CD8 in 8 of 8. The conclusions were considered preliminary, being limited by small, heterogeneous patient numbers and non-standardized post-transplant time points. A significant post-transplant decrease in circulating donor-reactive CD4 TCRbeta sequences was observed in most of the 8 subjects, irrespective of tolerance or HCV status. Because no allograft tissue specimens were available, donor-reactive T cells may have migrated into the graft instead of being deleted.

High-throughput TCRbeta CDR3 sequencing of frozen genomic DNA was performed by immunoSEQ, with PCR amplification, mapping, bias correction and internal controls included. The study's own analysis went as follows. Productive rearrangements were kept, and unique TCRbeta sequences were defined by CDR3 nucleotide sequence plus V and J gene. For a sequence to be called donor-reactive, it needed a frequency of at least 0.01% and at least 5-fold expansion in CFSE-low cells compared with unstimulated pre-transplant cells. Minimum frequency thresholds were set for each subject based on the unstimulated sample with the lowest template count, ensuring at least 90% detection power. Jensen-Shannon divergence between the top 1000 TCRbeta sequences post-transplant and pre-transplant was used to measure repertoire turnover. Two-sided Fisher's exact tests were used to test for changes in how often donor-reactive sequences were detected. What TCRdb holds here is the immuneACCESS table cut down to in-frame rearrangements. Part of the clones is not present; checked against another copy, under half of the missing clones reflect an unresolved V gene, and the others are unexplained. V, J and clone size are taken as reported in that table, and D and trimming were inferred from the DNA itself. For this sample the table gives some 80,000 clones, of which under 90% were detected only once. The ten largest make up 2% to 2.5% of the sample.

Reading from cysteine to phenylalanine, the CDR3 counts 15 amino acids. The sequence is cut down to CDR3 DNA, 45 bases in frame from base 1. Trimming takes 1 base off V and 4 bases off J; junction bases not matched to a gene: 1. The germline V gene yields SGHTA for CDR1 and FQGNSA for CDR2. Thawed unstimulated PBMCs were stained for CD3, CD4 and CD8 and FACS-sorted into CD3+CD4+ and CD3+CD8+ populations. Each of the 8 studied subjects was randomized to immunosuppression withdrawal. The Qiagen DNeasy Blood and Tissue Kit was used for isolation of genomic DNA. The sequence is built from TRBV7-2 and TRBJ2-1, with 10 bases matching TRBD2. The material was CD4+ T cells from blood, obtained around 50 months after liver transplant. This TCR came from a human patient who received a liver transplant. Following transplantation, T cells from the graft donor may be among those present. The CDR3 protein sequence reads: CASSLGTSGYNEQFF. The sequence in DNA is TGTGCCAGCAGCTTAGGGACTAGCGGTTACAATGAGCAGTTCTTC. Where the CDR3 stops, the reference TRBV7-2 and TRBJ2-1 genes take over; the full variable domain is GAGVSQSPSNKVTEKGKDVELRCDPISGHTALYWYRQSLGQGLEFLIYFQGNSAPDKSGLPSDRFSAERTGGSVSTLTIQRTQQEDSAVYLCASSLGTSGYNEQFFGPGTRLTVL.